The text below deals with one T cell receptor (beta chain). It lacks a known antigen. No base quality values were provided; no much bigger clone lies one nucleotide off. One collaborating source in Seattle enrolled patients while the patients were actively infected and followed the patients over time throughout the course of disease. Each collaborating institution followed its own protocols to collect whole blood in K2EDTA tubes. For TCRbeta analysis, collaborator samples were shipped as frozen whole blood, as isolated PBMCs, or as DNA extracted from either sample type. The CDR3, from cysteine to phenylalanine, totals 14 residues. The CDR3 DNA has 42 bases and is translated from base 1. The germline V end is reduced by 8 bases and the J end by 2 bases; junction bases left unmatched: 7. CDR1 and CDR2, looked up from the germline V gene, are SGHRS and YFSETQ. TCRbeta CDR3 regions were amplified from genomic DNA by means of the immunoSEQ Assay, a bias-controlled multiplex PCR. The authors' pipeline ran thus. Nucleated cell counts per sample were estimated from amplification of reference gene primers within the assay. Sequence reads were collapsed and filtered to measure the absolute abundance of every unique TCRbeta CDR3 rearrangement. For each sample, productive Simpson clonality was calculated by taking the square root of Simpson's diversity index across productive rearrangements. TCRdb re-hosts the immuneACCESS table, in-frame sequences only. Its copies lack some clones; in the studies checked, an unresolved V gene accounts for under half of them, and the cause for the rest is not known. That table is the source of V, J and clone size, and D and trimming were worked out from the DNA. In this sample the table shows 150,000 or so clones, 79% of which occur a single time. The ten largest account for approximately 5.2% of the sample.

The data stem from a study of blood T cell repertoires in COVID-19 (dated by TCRdb to the early 2020s). With regard to the full study: Samples covering the acute and convalescent phases of COVID-19 were provided by collaborators in the United States, Italy and Spain. The material from the prospective study consisted of cDNA or gDNA derived from T cells, B-cell-depleted T cells, or PBMCs. The dataset comprised deeply sampled blood TCRbeta repertoires from subjects exposed to, actively infected with, or recovered from COVID-19. The repertoires were made available in a free public database intended to serve as a resource for research on the immune response to SARS-CoV-2. The samples were drawn from the first 160 participants of the ongoing ImmuneRACE study and from more than 1,000 subjects provided by 6 global collaborators. Nearly every sample came with metadata listing a de-identified subject ID, COVID-19 status, age in years and sex. Where available, HLA class I and class II types were taken from metadata supplied by the sample provider and were not determined by assay-based typing. Points the paper makes about the study in general: The quantity of clinical and demographic metadata differed by source and by participant and was supplied without curation.

The sequence joins TRBV5-1 to TRBJ2-7; TRBD2 fits 10 bases in the junction. The specimen was peripheral blood. This receptor was taken from a woman aged 65 to 85 with COVID-19, enrolled during active disease. The DNA reads TGCGCCAGTAGACCTAGCGGGGGCCCCTACGAGCAGTACTTC. It encodes CASRPSGGPYEQYF.